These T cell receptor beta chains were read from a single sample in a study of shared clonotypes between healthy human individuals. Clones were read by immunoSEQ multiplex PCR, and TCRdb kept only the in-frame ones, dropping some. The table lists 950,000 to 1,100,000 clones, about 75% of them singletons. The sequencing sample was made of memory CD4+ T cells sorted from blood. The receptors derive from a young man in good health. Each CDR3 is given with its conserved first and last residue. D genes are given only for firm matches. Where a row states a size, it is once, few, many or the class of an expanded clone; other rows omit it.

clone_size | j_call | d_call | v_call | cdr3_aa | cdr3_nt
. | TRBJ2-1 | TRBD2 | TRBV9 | CASSGLAGVYNEQFF | TGTGCCAGCAGCGGACTAGCGGGGGTTTACAATGAGCAGTTCTTC
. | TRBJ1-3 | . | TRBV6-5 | CASRYGQAISGNTIYF | TGTGCCAGCAGATACGGGCAGGCCATCTCTGGAAACACCATATATTTT
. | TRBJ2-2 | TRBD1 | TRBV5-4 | CASSLGQGANTGELFF | TGTGCCAGCAGCTTGGGACAGGGGGCCAACACCGGGGAGCTGTTTTTT
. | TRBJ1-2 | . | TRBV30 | CAWSVFGYGYTF | TGTGCCTGGAGTGTCTTCGGCTATGGCTACACCTTC
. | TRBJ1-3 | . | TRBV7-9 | CASSKSRDVSGNTIYF | TGTGCCAGCAGCAAAAGCCGGGACGTTTCTGGAAACACCATATATTTT
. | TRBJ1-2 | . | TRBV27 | CASSLSREGGYTF | TGTGCCAGCAGTTTGTCCCGGGAGGGTGGCTACACCTTC
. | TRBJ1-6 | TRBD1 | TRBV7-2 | CASSRQGYNSPLHF | TGTGCCAGCAGCAGACAGGGGTATAATTCACCCCTCCACTTT
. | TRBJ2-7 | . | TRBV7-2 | CASSLASGQGSYEQYF | TGTGCCAGCAGCTTAGCGTCAGGGCAGGGCAGCTACGAGCAGTACTTC
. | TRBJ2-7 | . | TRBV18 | CASSPDRNEQYF | TGTGCCAGCTCACCAGACAGAAACGAGCAGTACTTC
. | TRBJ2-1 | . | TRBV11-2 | CASSLDGGLNEQFF | TGTGCCAGCAGCTTAGATGGGGGATTAAATGAGCAGTTCTTC
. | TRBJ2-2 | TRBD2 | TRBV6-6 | CASGGSGSTGELFF | TGTGCCAGCGGGGGTAGCGGGAGTACCGGGGAGCTGTTTTTT
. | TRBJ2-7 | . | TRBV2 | CASGYGSGAYEQYF | TGTGCCAGCGGGTATGGGTCTGGAGCCTACGAGCAGTACTTC
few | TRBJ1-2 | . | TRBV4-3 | CASSQDYHGYTF | TGCGCCAGCAGCCAAGACTATCATGGCTACACCTTC
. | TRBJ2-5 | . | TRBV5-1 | CASSPRSGQETQYF | TGCGCCAGCAGCCCACGTTCGGGCCAAGAGACCCAGTACTTC
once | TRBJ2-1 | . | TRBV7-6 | CASSLARRGEQFF | TGTGCCAGCAGCTTAGCTAGAAGGGGTGAGCAGTTCTTC